This paragraph covers one T cell receptor beta chain sequence. Time point of the sample: 2014-2015 season, pre-vaccination. This entry is derived from a study of follicular helper T cells after annual influenza vaccination. Some clones are missing from TCRdb's copy, which holds only in-frame ones; the method was immunoSEQ multiplex PCR. Among some 30,000 clones listed, approximately 80% were seen once. CDR3 length: 13 residues. With 4 bases removed from V and 4 bases from J, the gap between germline ends came to 8 bases. Per the germline V gene, CDR1 is MNHNS and CDR2 is SASEGT. This chain uses TRBV6-1 with TRBJ2-1; D is undetermined. This sample comprised CXCR5+ CD38- circulating T follicular helper cells from blood, obtained on the day of influenza vaccination. The subset is: circulating Tfh, non-naive CD4+CXCR5+PD-1+ (ICOS+CD38+ or ICOS-CD38-). This clonotype originated in an adult who received the influenza vaccine. The CDR3 loop reads CASSVSRYNEQFF. In DNA form, the CDR3 reads TGTGCCAGCAGTGTGAGTCGGTACAATGAGCAGTTCTTC.